Listed below are T cell receptor beta chains from one sample, sequenced in a study of T cells after yellow fever vaccination. TCRdb independently ran MiXCR on the 5' RACE reads; one entry per CDR3 protein. The table lists nearly 350,000 distinct CDR3 sequences, less than 9.5% of them singletons, with roughly a sixth in the top ten. Sequenced material: PBMCs, taken about 41 days after the first yellow fever vaccination. These receptor sequences come from a man younger than 30 who received the YFV17D yellow fever vaccine. Each CDR3 is given without its conserved first and last residue.

TRBV5-1	TRBJ1-1	ASRRDPTGNTEAF
TRBV3-1	TRBJ2-4	ASSLADLAKNIQY
TRBV30	TRBJ1-1	AWVGWTGKSEAF
TRBV15	TRBJ2-3	ATSGGRDTQY
TRBV18	TRBJ2-1	ASVGTGWNEQF
TRBV7-3	TRBJ1-1	ASSPDLSPQTPTEAF
TRBV28	TRBJ1-5	ASSRGQGEGPQH
TRBV7-8	TRBJ1-5	ASSHGEGLPGGNQPQH
TRBV4-2	TRBJ2-5	ASSQDPLGETQY
TRBV5-1	TRBJ2-1	ASRHESSYNEQF
TRBV27	TRBJ2-2	ASRGTGSYGELF
TRBV5-1	TRBJ1-6	ASSPGDIGNSPLH
TRBV5-1	TRBJ2-3	ASSLAPLHTQY
TRBV4-3	TRBJ2-1	ASSQDRLAENNEQF
TRBV12-3/TRBV12-4	TRBJ1-6	ASSPPGGVGYNSPLH
TRBV5-1	TRBJ1-6	ASSLGTWTLSYNSPLH
TRBV5-5	TRBJ2-2	ASSLRETYTGELF
TRBV12-3/TRBV12-4	TRBJ1-5	ASSGPRDRGYQPQH
TRBV29-1	TRBJ2-5	SVFPVGEGKTQY
TRBV18	TRBJ2-1	ASSPRDRGSYNEQF
TRBV5-1	TRBJ2-3	ASSAGHMTTDTQY
TRBV6-5	TRBJ2-1	ASSYSIEGGGYNEQF
TRBV7-2	TRBJ1-3	ASSLGTGNGNTIY
TRBV20-1	TRBJ2-3	SAEATGTIGADTQY
TRBV4-2	TRBJ1-1	ASSQDGSLMNTEAF
TRBV7-9	TRBJ1-2	ASSRDRGGYGYT
TRBV3-1	TRBJ2-5	ASSQNSAPQETQY
TRBV6-5	TRBJ2-1	ASGFNYNEQF